Following are 2 T cell receptor beta chains from one sample sequenced in a study of blood T cell repertoires in COVID-19. This table comes from immunoSEQ multiplex PCR, and its TCRdb copy is limited to in-frame clones, with some not included. The table shows some 260,000 clones, with about 88% occurring only once. Sequenced: peripheral blood. These receptors all stem from a woman aged 40 to 50 who had recovered from COVID-19.

This clone has only a few counts. The rearrangement uses TRBV28 and TRBJ2-1; D unresolved. The CDR3 totals 16 residues. V dropped 5 bases and J dropped 4 bases, with 18 bases sitting between them. Germline CDR1 reads MDHEN; CDR2 reads SYDVKM. Here the CDR3 DNA reads TGTGCCAGCAGTCCCTTCATTGGCTCCGATTACAATGAGCAGTTCTTC. Its protein is CASSPFIGSDYNEQFF. Variable domain in full (rest from reference TRBV28 and TRBJ2-1): DVKVTQSSRYLVKRTGEKVFLECVQDMDHENMFWYRQDPGLGLRLIYFSYDVKMKEKGDIPEGYSVSREKKERFSLILESASTNQTSMYLCASSPFIGSDYNEQFFGPGTRLTVL.

The sample holds one count of this clone. The V gene is TRBV9, the J gene TRBJ2-1; 7 nucleotides line up with TRBD1. V trimming: 1 base; J trimming: 7 bases; junction bases outside the gene matches: 8. The CDR3 spans 15 residues. Germline CDR1 SGDLS, CDR2 YYNGEE. For the CDR3, the DNA is TGTGCCAGCAGCGTACTGGGGACAGTCACAAATGAGCAGTTCTTC. It encodes CASSVLGTVTNEQFF.